The source of this T cell receptor beta chain is a study of OX40 agonist ivuxolimab in advanced cancers. Study outcomes and limitations: The authors also found low normalized T-cell clonal expansion in some nonresponders.

Remarks on this clone: Its cognate antigen is unknown.

Here immunoSEQ multiplex PCR was the method, and the copy in TCRdb shows in-frame clones only, minus some. The sample contains under 90,000 clones, just over 90% of which appear only once. The CDR3 totals 16 residues. Germline V gene sequence: CDR1 SGHTA, CDR2 FQGNSA. The V end was cut by 4 bases, the J end by 0 bases, with 16 bases between. Patients were excluded for autoimmune disease history or systemic immunosuppression. This receptor was obtained from an adult with an advanced solid tumor such as melanoma, head and neck, liver or kidney cancer. The source was CD4+ or CD8+ T cells sorted from blood, collected in a trial of the OX40 agonist ivuxolimab. The V call is TRBV7-2, the J call TRBJ2-7; either TRBD1 or TRBD2 may supply D (7 bases each). CDR3 sequence reads: CASSSQGRGSSYEQYF. DNA of the CDR3: TGTGCCAGCAGCTCACAGGGGAGGGGAAGCTCCTACGAGCAGTACTTC. Full variable domain (remainder filled in from reference TRBV7-2 and TRBJ2-7): GAGVSQSPSNKVTEKGKDVELRCDPISGHTALYWYRQSLGQGLEFLIYFQGNSAPDKSGLPSDRFSAERTGGSVSTLTIQRTQQEDSAVYLCASSSQGRGSSYEQYFGPGTRLTVT.